A single sample gave rise to the 4 T cell receptor beta chains below, sequenced in a study of blood T cells in healthy people across ages. A second PCR, run for roughly 7 to 11 cycles, used a sample-barcoded 5' primer plus a J-beta primer mix. MiXCR, applied by TCRdb to the 5' RACE reads, yields one record per CDR3 protein. The data hold 660,000 or so distinct CDR3 sequences, with around 54% observed a single time. What was sequenced was blood. The source is a man aged 55 to 70 in good health.

The chain recombines TRBV5-1 with TRBJ1-2; D is possibly TRBD1 (6 bases). This CDR3 is built from 15 residues. Looked up from germline, CDR1 is SGHRS and CDR2 is YFSETQ. Between the trimmed V and J ends, which lost 0 bases and 2 bases, there was a span of 11 bases. The DNA of the CDR3 is TGCGCCAGCAGCTTGGAGTCGGGGGCAAACTATGGCTACACCTTC. Amino acids: CASSLESGANYGYTF. Drawing the rest from reference TRBV5-1 and TRBJ1-2, the complete variable domain is KAGVTQTPRYLIKTRGQQVTLSCSPISGHRSVSWYQQTPGQGLQFLFEYFSETQRNKGNFPGRFSGRQFSNSRSEMNVSTLELGDSALYLCASSLESGANYGYTFGSGTRLTVV.

The CDR3 protein is CASSRVRGGNNEQFF. CDR3 DNA sequence: TGTGCCAGCAGTAGGGTACGGGGGGGGAACAATGAGCAGTTCTTC. The chain joins TRBV6-5 to TRBJ2-1; 8 bases agree with TRBD2. The junction had 8 bases not matched to a gene; V was cut back by 5 bases and J by 5 bases. The CDR3 contains 15 residues. Germline CDR1 and CDR2: MNHEY and SVGAGI.

The chain recombines TRBV6-2 or TRBV6-3 with TRBJ2-3; a weak D match, TRBD2 (5 bases). CDR1 and CDR2 from the germline V gene are MNHEY and SVGEGT. This CDR3 is built from 15 residues. The V gene lost 8 bases and the J gene lost 0 bases, with 15 bases spanning the gap. The CDR3 region is CASASEALSTDTQYF. CDR3 nucleotide sequence: TGTGCCAGCGCCTCGGAGGCCCTGAGCACAGATACGCAGTATTTT.

This chain uses TRBV20-1 with TRBJ2-5, with 10 bases matching TRBD1. The J call may be mistaken, given a closer DNA end match to TRBJ2-7. There are 11 residues in the CDR3. Germline values: CDR1 DFQATT, CDR2 SNEGSKA (reference sequence). CDR3: CSADRGLEQYF. The CDR3 DNA reads as TGCAGTGCAGACAGGGGGCTCGAGCAGTACTTC.